This T cell receptor beta chain was found in a study of neurological immune-mediated disorders. Study-wide results and limits: HTLV-1-associated myelopathy displayed the greatest TCR clonal expansion, and multiple sclerosis exhibited the smallest, lower than that of healthy controls.

The time point here: longitudinal time-point 2. In its sample, this clonotype was seen a few times. The antigen is unknown. The cDNA came from 5'RACE with 10-nucleotide random UMIs. TCRdb processed the 5' RACE reads anew with MiXCR; each CDR3 protein has one entry. This table has some 60,000 distinct CDR3 sequences, 8.5% to 10% appearing once. The CDR3 length is 17 residues. J was trimmed by 0 bases and V by 2 bases; bases with no gene match: 8. Looked up from germline, CDR1 is SGHRS and CDR2 is YFSETQ. The V and J genes are TRBV5-1 and TRBJ2-5, with 9 nucleotides matching TRBD2. This sequence was found in a man aged 30 to 45 in good health. Material: PBMCs. The DNA of the CDR3 is TGCGCCAGCAGCTTAGGTCTAGCGGGGCCGTACCAAGAGACCCAGTACTTC. This translates into CASSLGLAGPYQETQYF.